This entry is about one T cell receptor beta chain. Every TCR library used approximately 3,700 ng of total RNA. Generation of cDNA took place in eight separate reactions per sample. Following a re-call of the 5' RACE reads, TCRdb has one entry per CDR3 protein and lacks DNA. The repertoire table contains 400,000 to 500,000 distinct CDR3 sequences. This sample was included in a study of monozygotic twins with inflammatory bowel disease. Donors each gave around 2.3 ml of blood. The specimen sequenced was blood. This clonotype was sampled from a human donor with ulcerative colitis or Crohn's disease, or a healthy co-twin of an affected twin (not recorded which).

Here the CDR3 reads CSASPSPGNEQFF. The rearrangement uses TRBV20-1 and TRBJ2-1; TCRdb proposes TRBD1, but this gene call is untestable without DNA. The CDR3 extends over 13 amino acids. Germline lookup yields CDR1 DFQATT and CDR2 SNEGSKA (reference sequence).